Here is one T cell receptor (beta chain) with its context. Its antigen remains unidentified. Within the sample, other DNA sequences also encode this same CDR3. The sample belongs to a study of shared clonotypes between healthy human individuals. Overall study findings and caveats: Shared clonotypes: roughly 4.7% naive CD4, under 4% naive CD8, about 2.2% memory CD4, over 0.3% memory CD8. The authors sampled blood alone, and tissue repertoires likely differ. Richness estimates generally favored naive over memory subsets.

The protocol was immunoSEQ multiplex PCR, while the TCRdb copy is restricted to in-frame clones and leaves out a portion. The table shows roughly 2.1 million clones, with under 95% occurring only once. This CDR3 contains 12 residues. CDR1 is SGHDT and CDR2 is YYEEEE in the germline V gene. Trimming stripped 3 bases from V and 4 bases from J, with 5 bases between. Terminally differentiated effector memory CD45RA+ cells were excluded from the naive CD8 cells, which were CD45RO-negative and positively selected for CCR7. The donor population consisted of healthy HIV-negative adults with no recent acute infections or vaccinations.

Material: naive CD8+ T cells from PBMCs. This TCR was recovered from a man aged 18 to 29 in good health. Some clones in this sample may be carry-over from other donors' samples. The gene calls are TRBV5-6 and TRBJ1-5, with D unclear. In nucleotides, the CDR3 is TGTGCCAGCAGCTCGGGAAATCAGCCCCAGCATTTT. Its protein is CASSSGNQPQHF.